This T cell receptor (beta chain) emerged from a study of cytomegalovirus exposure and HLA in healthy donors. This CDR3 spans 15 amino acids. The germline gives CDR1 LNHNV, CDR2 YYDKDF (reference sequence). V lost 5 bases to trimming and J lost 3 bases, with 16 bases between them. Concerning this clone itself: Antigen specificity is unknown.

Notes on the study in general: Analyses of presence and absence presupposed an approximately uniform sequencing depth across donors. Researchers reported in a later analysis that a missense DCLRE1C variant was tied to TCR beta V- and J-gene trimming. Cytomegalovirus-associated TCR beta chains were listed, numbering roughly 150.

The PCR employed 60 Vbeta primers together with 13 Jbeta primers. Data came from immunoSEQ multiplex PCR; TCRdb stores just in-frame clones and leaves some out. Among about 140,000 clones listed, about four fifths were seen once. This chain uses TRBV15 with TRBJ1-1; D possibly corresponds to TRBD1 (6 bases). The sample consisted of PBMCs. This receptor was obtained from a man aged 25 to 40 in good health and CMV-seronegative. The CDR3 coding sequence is TGTGCCACCAGCCCCCGGACAGAGGTAGACACTGAAGCTTTCTTT. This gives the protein CATSPRTEVDTEAFF.